These 15 T cell receptor beta chains were all obtained from the same sample, sequenced in a study of blood T cell repertoires in COVID-19. The data were produced by immunoSEQ multiplex PCR, yet TCRdb's version contains in-frame clones alone and is incomplete. The sample shows 90,000 to 120,000 clones, about 86% of them seen only once. Sequences were obtained from PBMCs or T cells enriched from blood (not recorded which). All receptors come from a woman between 50 and 59 years old who had recovered from COVID-19.

The sample holds a few counts of this clone. V usage is TRBV5-1 and J usage is TRBJ2-5, with 8 bases aligning to TRBD1. The trim removed 0 bases at V and 2 bases at J, leaving 3 bases unmatched. Germline assignment: CDR1 SGHRS and CDR2 YFSETQ. This CDR3 comprises 15 residues. CDR3 in amino acids: CASSLDGDRQETQYF. DNA for the CDR3: TGCGCCAGCAGCTTGGACGGGGACAGGCAAGAGACCCAGTACTTC.

This clone appeared once. V is TRBV30 and J is TRBJ1-4, with D uncertain. The CDR3 extends over 13 amino acids. Germline V gene sequence: CDR1 GTSNPN, CDR2 SVGIG (reference sequence). Trimming took 0 bases from V and 6 from J, leaving 8 bases between them. The CDR3 reads CAWSVRVDEKLFF. CDR3 bases: TGTGCCTGGAGTGTTCGGGTTGATGAAAAACTGTTTTTT.

The chain couples TRBV15 to TRBJ1-5; D is perhaps TRBD1 (6 bases). Germline values: CDR1 LNHNV, CDR2 YYDKDF (reference sequence). Trimming removed 3 bases at V and 2 bases at J, with 17 bases between. The CDR3 extends over 17 amino acids. The CDR3 coding sequence is TGTGCCACCAGCAGGCCGAATTACAGGGTCGGCAATCAGCCCCAGCATTTT. It yields the protein CATSRPNYRVGNQPQHF.

The chain couples TRBV5-5 to TRBJ2-3; maybe TRBD2 (5 bases). CDR3 length equals 15 residues. V lost 2 bases, J lost 0 bases, and 10 bases lay in between. The germline CDR1 and CDR2 sequences are SGHKS and YYEKEE (reference sequence). This CDR3 reads CASSFGRVSTDTQYF. The CDR3 DNA is TGTGCCAGCAGCTTCGGGCGGGTCAGCACAGATACGCAGTATTTT.

The rearrangement joins TRBV28 to TRBJ1-1; 8 nucleotides agree with TRBD1. Per germline, CDR1 MDHEN and CDR2 SYDVKM. This CDR3 has 14 amino acids. The junction had 7 bases not matched to a gene; V was cut back by 5 bases and J by 5 bases. CDR3 loop: CASSLDRGGTEAFF. As DNA, the CDR3 is TGTGCCAGCAGTCTCGACAGGGGTGGGACTGAAGCTTTCTTT. Supplemented by reference TRBV28 and TRBJ1-1, the full variable domain reads DVKVTQSSRYLVKRTGEKVFLECVQDMDHENMFWYRQDPGLGLRLIYFSYDVKMKEKGDIPEGYSVSREKKERFSLILESASTNQTSMYLCASSLDRGGTEAFFGQGTRLTVV.

The chain couples TRBV28 to TRBJ1-2; D perhaps matches TRBD1 (5 bases). CDR3 size: 14 residues. With 5 bases removed from V and 3 bases from J, the gap between germline ends came to 13 bases. Germline V CDR1 and CDR2: MDHEN, SYDVKM. In nucleotides, the CDR3 is TGTGCCAGCAGTCCGTTAGGGGATTACTATGGCTACACCTTC. Translated, it gives CASSPLGDYYGYTF.

The table lists this clone with a count of one. This sequence joins TRBV5-8 and TRBJ2-1; weak D call: TRBD2 (6 bases). In germline, CDR1 is SGHTS, CDR2 YDEGEE. The CDR3 length is 16 residues. V was pared by 0 bases and J by 0 bases, with 10 bases between. The CDR3 loop reads CASSLDSGSSYNEQFF. In DNA, the CDR3 is TGTGCCAGCAGCTTGGATAGCGGAAGCTCCTACAATGAGCAGTTCTTC.

The chain has TRBV10-2 and TRBJ2-2; D possibly corresponds to TRBD2 (6 bases). The CDR3 contains 13 residues. With 10 bases removed from V and 7 bases from J, the gap between germline ends came to 16 bases. Germline CDR1 is WSHSY and CDR2 is SAAADI. The CDR3 coding sequence is TGCGCCAATAGGGAAGCGGGTGGCGGGGAGCTGTTTTTT. Protein product: CANREAGGGELFF.

This chain joins TRBV3-1 (or the pseudogene TRBV3-2) and TRBJ2-6; tentative D call: TRBD2 (5 bases). V was clipped by 2 bases and J by 0 bases, with 14 bases between them. The CDR3 covers 18 residues. Germline CDR1 and CDR2: LGHDT and YNNKEL (reference sequence). This chain's CDR3 is CASSQRGVGVSGANVLTF. CDR3 sequence (DNA): TGTGCCAGCAGCCAACGTGGGGTCGGGGTCTCTGGGGCCAACGTCCTGACTTTC.

This clone was seen a handful of times. This chain links TRBV10-1 with TRBJ1-2; the D gene is possibly TRBD1 (6 bases). The V and J ends lost 4 bases and 7 bases respectively, with 13 bases between them. The germline CDR1 and CDR2 sequences are WNHNN and SYGVQD (reference sequence). The CDR3 has 13 residues. CDR3 loop: CASSGGQSSGYTF. CDR3 coding DNA: TGCGCCAGCAGTGGAGGACAGTCTAGTGGCTACACCTTC.

The chain combines TRBV5-4 with TRBJ2-3; 9 bases are shared with TRBD1. After removal of 2 bases from V and 4 bases from J, the junction contained 5 bases not matched to a gene. There are 15 residues in the CDR3. Germline CDR1 SGHNT, CDR2 YYREEE (reference sequence). The CDR3 here is CASSFPGQGSDTQYF. CDR3 nucleotides: TGTGCCAGCAGCTTTCCGGGACAGGGTTCAGATACGCAGTATTTT.

This chain connects TRBV3-1 (or the pseudogene TRBV3-2) to TRBJ2-5; 9 bases are a match to TRBD2. Germline loops: CDR1 LGHDT, CDR2 YNNKEL (reference sequence). Unmatched junction bases numbered 11, after V lost 4 bases and J lost 5 bases. The CDR3 sequence is 16 residues long. The CDR3 DNA reads as TGTGCCAGCAGCCCCCGGGGTAGCGGGGGTATGGAGACCCAGTACTTC. Its translation is CASSPRGSGGMETQYF.

This sequence joins TRBV29-1 and TRBJ2-5; D perhaps matches TRBD2 (5 bases). The CDR3 contains 11 residues. The ends were cut back, 4 bases at V and 4 bases at J, with 7 bases in the middle. CDR1 SQVTM and CDR2 ANQGSEA come from the germline V gene. CDR3 coding DNA: TGCAGCGTTGGGAGCGGAGAGACCCAGTACTTC. Translated: CSVGSGETQYF.

V is TRBV5-1 and J is TRBJ2-7; D unresolved. The CDR3 covers 13 residues. V lost 3 bases to trimming and J lost 0 bases, with 7 bases between them. Germline loops: CDR1 SGHRS, CDR2 YFSETQ. CDR3 loop: CASSSQDSYEQYF. CDR3 in DNA: TGCGCCAGCAGCTCCCAGGACTCCTACGAGCAGTACTTC.

This chain uses TRBV30 with TRBJ1-2; no reliable D call. Trimming pared 1 base from V and 12 bases from J, leaving 12 bases between. CDR1 is GTSNPN, CDR2 SVGIG, per germline (reference sequence). CDR3 length: 11 residues. The DNA for the CDR3 is TGTGCCTGGAGTGATGATAGGAGCGACACCTTC. Translation gives CAWSDDRSDTF.